This is a list of T cell receptor beta chains from one sample in a study of vaccination effects on CD4 cells after COVID-19. This table comes from immunoSEQ multiplex PCR, and its TCRdb copy is limited to in-frame clones, with some not included. Found here are over 14,000 clones, 72% of them singletons; the top ten hold 8% to 10%. These receptors' targets are unknown. Specimen: CD4+ T cells from PBMCs cultured with SARS-CoV-2 spike peptides, collected after COVID-19 vaccination. All receptors derive from a human donor who received a COVID-19 vaccine. CDR3s include the opening cysteine and the closing phenylalanine or tryptophan. D genes are given only for firm matches. Part of the rows lack a size; the others show once, few, many or a class for expanded clones.

TRBJ1-5 TRBD1 TRBV10-3 . TGTGCCGCCTCCGGGACAGGCTCTTACAATCAGCCCCAGCATTTT CAASGTGSYNQPQHF
TRBJ1-5 TRBD1 TRBV10-3 . TGTGCCATCAGGGCTGGGACAGACAATCAGCCCCAGCATTTT CAIRAGTDNQPQHF
TRBJ2-7 TRBD1 TRBV14 medium-sized TGTGCCAGCAGCCATGGCAGGGGGCTCTACGAGCAGTACTTC CASSHGRGLYEQYF
TRBJ1-5 . TRBV19 . TGTGCCAGTAGTAGGGAAAGGTCTCAGCCCCAGCATTTT CASSRERSQPQHF
TRBJ2-2 . TRBV6-1 . TGTGCCAGCAGTGAAGTGGGCGGCAGGGGTGTCACCGGGGAGCTGTTTTTT CASSEVGGRGVTGELFF
TRBJ1-4 . TRBV7-9 . TGTGCCAGCAGTCCCGGGACGGCTTTTAATGAAAAACTGTTTTTT CASSPGTAFNEKLFF
TRBJ1-2 . TRBV20-1 . TGCAGTGCTCCCTTTGGGGGTGGCTACACCTTC CSAPFGGGYTF
TRBJ1-5 . TRBV19 once TGTGCCAGTAAGACGCCGGGACGGCCAAATCAGCCCCAGCATTTT CASKTPGRPNQPQHF
TRBJ1-1 TRBD1 TRBV7-9 . TGTGCCAGCAGCTTAGTAAGGGTTTTGGGACAGCCAAACACTGAAGCTTTCTTT CASSLVRVLGQPNTEAFF
TRBJ1-3 . TRBV9 few TGTGCCAGCAGCGTTGGGGTTCTAAACACCATATATTTT CASSVGVLNTIYF
TRBJ2-1 TRBD1 TRBV3-1/TRBV3-2 few TGTGCCAGCAGCCCAGGGGGCAATGAGCAGTTCTTC CASSPGGNEQFF
TRBJ1-1 . TRBV12-3/TRBV12-4 . TGTGCCAGCAGTTTTCGGCCCCCTGAAGCTTTCTTT CASSFRPPEAFF
TRBJ1-2 . TRBV7-2 . TGTGCCAGCAGCTTATCCGGAATCTATGGCTACACCTTC CASSLSGIYGYTF
TRBJ1-5 . TRBV18 . TGTGCCAGCTCTCTATCCCAGCGGGGGTCAGGCAATCAGCCCCAGCATTTT CASSLSQRGSGNQPQHF
TRBJ1-6 . TRBV2 . TGTGCCAGCAGTAGGGGCCCCTATAATTCACCCCTCCACTTT CASSRGPYNSPLHF
TRBJ1-2 . TRBV6-1 . TGTGCCAGCAGTGAAGGCAACGCGTATGGCTACACCTTC CASSEGNAYGYTF
TRBJ1-4 . TRBV4-1 hyperexpanded TGCGCCAGCAGCGAGGGGAATGGTGAAAAACTGTTTTTT CASSEGNGEKLFF
TRBJ2-3 TRBD2 TRBV14 . TGTGCCAGCAGCCAGCCACTAGCGGGCACAGATACGCAGTATTTT CASSQPLAGTDTQYF
TRBJ2-1 TRBD2 TRBV5-1 . TGCGCCAGCAGCTTCTTGACCCTGACTAGCGGGCTTTACAATGAGCAGTTCTTC CASSFLTLTSGLYNEQFF
TRBJ2-4 . TRBV7-2 . TGTGCCAGCACCCTAGCCAAAAACATTCAGTACTTC CASTLAKNIQYF
TRBJ2-2 . TRBV5-1 . TGCGCCAGCAGCTTTGGACAGCCCGGGGAGCTGTTTTTT CASSFGQPGELFF